This TCR beta chain was captured in a study of CD8+ T cells in alopecia areata. Study results and limitations: Higher clonality and more expanded CD8+ clones appeared in lesional than normal scalp. Patients shared TCRs less clearly than mice did, possibly owing to HLA.

This CDR3 spans 16 amino acids. V lost 3 bases to trimming and J lost 1 base, with 15 bases between them. CDR1 is SGDLS and CDR2 is YYNGEE in the germline V gene. Reverse transcription of extracted RNA yielded cDNA, which provided the sequencing template. Clones were read by immunoSEQ multiplex PCR, and TCRdb kept only the in-frame ones, dropping some. The repertoire holds approximately 140,000 clones, approximately 87% seen once, with more than 12% in the top ten. Points on this clone: What it binds is not known.

This TCR derives from a human donor with alopecia areata. The chain carries TRBV9 and TRBJ2-3, with a weak D call TRBD1 (5 bases). The sample here was CD8+ T cells sorted from blood, taken at week 0. The CDR3 here is CASSAGSLGGTDTQYF. The CDR3 DNA reads as TGTGCCAGCAGCGCGGGTTCCCTAGGGGGCACAGATACGCAGTATTTT.